The sequence of this T cell receptor beta chain was determined in a study of response to subunit inactivated influenza vaccine. The sample holds a few counts of this clonotype. The antigen is undetermined. TCRdb fed the RT-PCR reads into MiXCR, producing one record per CDR3 protein. The sample comprises more than 600,000 distinct CDR3 sequences, less than 20% of which are singletons, and around 9.9% rests with the top ten. General study findings and limits: Seasonal influenza vaccination, on each occasion, was suggested by the authors to recruit few new T cells.

This clonotype was sampled from a man aged 50-59 years who received an inactivated influenza vaccine. Sequenced here: PBMCs from blood, sampled around 5 days after vaccination.

The CDR3 here is CASSFGALLAKNIQYF. The CDR3 nucleotides are TGTGCCAGCAGCTTCGGAGCACTTCTCGCCAAAAACATTCAGTACTTC. The chain has TRBV7-2 and TRBJ2-4; D is unclear. The ends were cut back, 3 bases at V and 1 base at J, with 13 bases in the middle. CDR3 length equals 16 residues. Germline CDR1 reads SGHTA; CDR2 reads FQGNSA.